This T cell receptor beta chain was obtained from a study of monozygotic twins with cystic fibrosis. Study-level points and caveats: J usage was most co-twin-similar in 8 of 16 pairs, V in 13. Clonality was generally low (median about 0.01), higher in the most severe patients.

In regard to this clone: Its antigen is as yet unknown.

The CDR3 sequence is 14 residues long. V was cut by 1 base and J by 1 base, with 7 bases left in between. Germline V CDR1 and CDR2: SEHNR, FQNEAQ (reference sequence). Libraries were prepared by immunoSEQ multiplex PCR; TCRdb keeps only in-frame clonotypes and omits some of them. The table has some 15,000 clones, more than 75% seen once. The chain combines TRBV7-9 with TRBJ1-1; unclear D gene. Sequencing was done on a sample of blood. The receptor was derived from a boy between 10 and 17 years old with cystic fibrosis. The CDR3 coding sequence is TGTGCCAGCAGCTTAGTAGCTGGGAACACTGAAGCTTTCTTT. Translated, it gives CASSLVAGNTEAFF. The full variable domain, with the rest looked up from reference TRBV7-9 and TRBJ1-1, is DTGVSQNPRHKITKRGQNVTFRCDPISEHNRLYWYRQTLGQGPEFLTYFQNEAQLEKSRLLSDRFSAERPKGSFSTLEIQRTEQGDSAMYLCASSLVAGNTEAFFGQGTRLTVV.